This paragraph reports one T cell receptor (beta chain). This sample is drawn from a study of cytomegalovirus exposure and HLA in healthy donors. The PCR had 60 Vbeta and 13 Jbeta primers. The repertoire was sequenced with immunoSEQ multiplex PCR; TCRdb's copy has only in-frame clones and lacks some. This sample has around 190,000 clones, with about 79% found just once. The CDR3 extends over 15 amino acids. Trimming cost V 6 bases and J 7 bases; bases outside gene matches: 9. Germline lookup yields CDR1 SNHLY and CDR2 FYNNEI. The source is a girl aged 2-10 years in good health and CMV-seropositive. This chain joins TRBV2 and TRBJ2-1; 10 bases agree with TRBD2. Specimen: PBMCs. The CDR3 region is CASSLAGAGINEQFF. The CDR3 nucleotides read TGTGCCAGCAGCCTAGCGGGAGCAGGGATAAATGAGCAGTTCTTC.